The 10 T cell receptor beta chains below all came from one sample that was sequenced in a study of Tregs in tolerant kidney transplant recipients. The repertoire was sequenced with immunoSEQ multiplex PCR; TCRdb's copy has only in-frame clones and lacks some. The sample has roughly 250,000 clones, around 82% seen once; the top ten hold around 0.68%. Sequencing was performed on CD4+ T cells from blood. Receptors originate from a human donor in good health.

This clone has only one observation. This chain joins TRBV18 and TRBJ2-3; 7 bases align to TRBD2. The J segment lost 6 bases and the V segment lost 1 base, leaving 1 base of the junction unmatched. The germline gives CDR1 KGHSH, CDR2 LQKENI. CDR3 length: 13 amino acids. In nucleotides, the CDR3 is TGTGCCAGCTCACCACTGGGAGGGGATACGCAGTATTTT. This sequence encodes CASSPLGGDTQYF.

CDR3 sequence reads: CSVEIGGAETQYF. CDR3 DNA: TGCAGCGTTGAGATCGGGGGCGCGGAGACCCAGTACTTC. The V call is TRBV29-1, the J call TRBJ2-5; D could derive from TRBD1 or TRBD2 (6 bases each). V dropped 3 bases and J dropped 5 bases, with 13 bases sitting between them. Germline CDR1 SQVTM, CDR2 ANQGSEA. CDR3 length equals 13 residues.

The V and J genes are TRBV5-4 and TRBJ2-2; 13 nucleotides align to TRBD2. V shed 4 bases and J 6 bases; nucleotides not matched to a gene: 3. There are 15 residues in the CDR3. Germline CDR1 is SGHNT and CDR2 is YYREEE (reference sequence). The CDR3, as DNA: TGTGCCAGCAGCGGTGGACTAGCGGGGGCCGGGGAGCTGTTTTTT. This gives the protein CASSGGLAGAGELFF. Full variable domain (rest looked up from reference TRBV5-4 and TRBJ2-2): ETGVTQSPTHLIKTRGQQVTLRCSSQSGHNTVSWYQQALGQGPQFIFQYYREEENGRGNFPPRFSGLQFPNYSSELNVNALELDDSALYLCASSGGLAGAGELFFGEGSRLTVL.

The J gene is TRBJ1-1, the V gene TRBV7-6; D remains ambiguous. CDR3 length: 14 amino acids. V was trimmed by 1 base and J by 5 bases, leaving 11 bases between them. Germline V gene lookup returns CDR1 SGHVS and CDR2 FNYEAQ. The CDR3 nucleotides are TGTGCCAGCAGCTTAGGACTCCCGGGAACTGAAGCTTTCTTT. It translates to CASSLGLPGTEAFF.

The rearrangement joins TRBV5-1 to TRBJ1-4; tentative D call: TRBD1 (5 bases). Germline CDR1 SGHRS, CDR2 YFSETQ. Trimming pared 0 bases from V and 5 bases from J, leaving 14 bases between. The CDR3 is 16 amino acids. The CDR3 reads CASSLAKTDSNEKLFF. CDR3 DNA sequence: TGCGCCAGCAGCTTGGCGAAGACAGATTCAAATGAAAAACTGTTTTTT.

V usage is TRBV6-5 and J usage is TRBJ1-1; no definite D call. This CDR3 region has 14 residues. Germline V gene lookup returns CDR1 MNHEY and CDR2 SVGAGI. V lost 4 bases to trimming and J lost 0 bases, with 9 bases between them. CDR3 amino acids: CASSFLNMNTEAFF. Here the CDR3 DNA reads TGTGCCAGCAGTTTCTTAAACATGAACACTGAAGCTTTCTTT.

The chain has TRBV5-1 and TRBJ2-7; 7 bases align to TRBD1. The trim removed 0 bases at V and 7 bases at J, leaving 4 bases unmatched. The CDR3 is made up of 13 amino acids. Germline V gene sequence: CDR1 SGHRS, CDR2 YFSETQ. CDR3 coding DNA: TGCGCCAGCAGCTTGGCGGACAGGTTTGAGCAGTACTTC. Translating it yields CASSLADRFEQYF. Full variable domain (missing parts from reference TRBV5-1 and TRBJ2-7): KAGVTQTPRYLIKTRGQQVTLSCSPISGHRSVSWYQQTPGQGLQFLFEYFSETQRNKGNFPGRFSGRQFSNSRSEMNVSTLELGDSALYLCASSLADRFEQYFGPGTRLTVT.

J is TRBJ1-1 and V is TRBV7-9, with TRBD1 as a possible D gene (5 bases). CDR3 length equals 11 residues. Germline values: CDR1 SEHNR, CDR2 FQNEAQ (reference sequence). As DNA, the CDR3 is TGTGGGTTGGGGCGCTTGACTGAAGCTTTCTTT. Translating it yields CGLGRLTEAFF.

The chain recombines TRBV14 with TRBJ1-4, with 7 bases fitting TRBD1. Germline V CDR1 and CDR2: SGHDN, FVKESK. V lost 5 bases, J lost 3 bases, and 12 bases stayed unmatched. The CDR3 has 17 residues. The CDR3 region is CASSERDSGMANEKLFF. Written as DNA, the CDR3 is TGTGCCAGCAGCGAACGGGACAGTGGAATGGCTAATGAAAAACTGTTTTTT.

As regards this clone: The sample has other DNA sequences that encode this CDR3 too. V and J are TRBV6-6 and TRBJ2-5; no clear D gene. With 0 bases removed from V and 5 bases from J, the gap between germline ends came to 1 base. From germline, CDR1 is MNHNY and CDR2 SVGAGI (reference sequence). The CDR3 loop spans 11 amino acids. This CDR3 is CASSYSETQYF. As DNA, the CDR3 is TGTGCCAGCAGTTACTCGGAGACCCAGTACTTC.